Listed here are 10 T cell receptor beta chains from one sample, sequenced in a study of prognosis after radiotherapy for stage I lung cancer. Using two-round multiplex PCR, the authors amplified TCR beta CDR3 from genomic DNA. Primers (each specific to one TRBV or TRBJ gene) were used in first-round PCR. MiXCR, applied by TCRdb to the multiplex PCR reads, yields one record per CDR3 protein. This table has tens of thousands of distinct CDR3 sequences, roughly 36% appearing once. The specimen comprised PBMCs, sampled before or after stereotactic body radiation therapy (not recorded which). These receptors were collected from a donor older than 45 with non-small cell lung cancer.

At least ten counts were recorded for this clonotype. CDR3 bases: TGTGCCAGCAGCGGAATAGCGGGAGGAGGAGGAGAGACCCAGTACTTC. This gives the protein CASSGIAGGGGETQYF. This sequence joins TRBV9 and TRBJ2-5; 10 nucleotides align to TRBD2. The CDR3 runs to 16 residues. The V gene end was trimmed by 3 bases and the J gene end by 4 bases; junction bases not matched to a gene: 9. Looked up from germline, CDR1 is SGDLS and CDR2 is YYNGEE.

This clonotype was observed at least ten times. V gene TRBV6-1 combines with J gene TRBJ2-1; 9 nucleotides agree with TRBD1. CDR1 and CDR2 from the germline V gene are MNHNS and SASEGT. The CDR3 runs to 14 residues. V was clipped by 5 bases and J by 14 bases; unmatched bases: 13. The CDR3 loop is CASSTSGQGYIEFF. The CDR3 nucleotides are TGTGCCAGCAGTACCTCGGGACAGGGTTATATCGAGTTCTTC.

This clonotype was picked up many times. The rearrangement uses TRBV18 and TRBJ2-5; 8 positions agree with TRBD2. This CDR3 has 13 amino acids. V shed 6 bases, J shed 4 bases, and the junction held 4 bases outside the gene matches. Germline assignment: CDR1 KGHSH and CDR2 LQKENI. Here the CDR3 DNA reads TGTGCCAGCTCGGAAGGACTAGCAGAGACCCAGTACTTC. Translated, it gives CASSEGLAETQYF. Full variable domain (missing parts from reference TRBV18 and TRBJ2-5): NAGVMQNPRHLVRRRGQEARLRCSPMKGHSHVYWYRQLPEEGLKFMVYLQKENIIDESGMPKERFSAEFPKEGPSILRIQQVVRGDSAAYFCASSEGLAETQYFGPGTRLLVL.

This clonotype was observed many times. The chain combines TRBV6-5 with TRBJ2-7; 10 bases are a match to TRBD2. From germline, CDR1 is MNHEY and CDR2 SVGAGI. The V segment lost 2 bases and the J segment 5 bases; nucleotides outside the gene matches: 9. The CDR3 sequence is 16 residues long. In DNA form, the CDR3 reads TGTGCCAGCAGTTACGAGCGGGAGGGCTACGTGGACGAGCAGTACTTC. Protein sequence: CASSYEREGYVDEQYF.

Worth noting for this clonotype: This may arise from a read error, as a much more abundant clone is one base away. The chain has TRBV5-6 and TRBJ2-1; no firm D call. The germline V gene has CDR1 SGHDT and CDR2 YYEEEE. The CDR3 totals 12 residues. V gave up 2 bases and J gave up 9 bases, with 9 bases separating them. CDR3 region: CASSFGSPEQFF. CDR3 bases: TGTGCCAGCAGCTTTGGCTCACCTGAGCAGTTCTTC.

This clonotype has ten or more counts. The chain uses TRBV6-9 and TRBJ2-2; D unresolved. V was shortened by 3 bases and J by 2 bases, with 19 bases between the two germline ends. Per the germline V gene, CDR1 is MNHGY and CDR2 is SVAAGI. CDR3 size: 18 residues. CDR3: CASSYPQERWANTGELFF. In nucleotides, the CDR3 is TGTGCCAGCAGTTACCCCCAGGAAAGGTGGGCCAACACCGGGGAGCTGTTTTTT.

Comments on this clonotype: Possible read error: a much larger clone is one base away. The V call is TRBV6-1, the J call TRBJ2-5, with D maybe TRBD2 (6 bases). V lost 1 base to trimming and J lost 13 bases, with 16 bases between them. The CDR3 extends over 13 amino acids. Germline V lookup: CDR1 MNHNS, CDR2 SASEGT. In nucleotides, the CDR3 is TGTGCCAGCAGTGAAGGACGGGGGTCCCGACTGTACTTC. Protein sequence: CASSEGRGSRLYF.

The sample holds a few counts of this clonotype. A read error may explain this, as a much larger clone is one base away. This rearrangement joins TRBV6-5 to TRBJ1-2; D possibly corresponds to TRBD1 (6 bases). This CDR3 has 13 amino acids. Germline CDR1 MNHEY, CDR2 SVGAGI. CDR3 DNA: TGTGCCAGCATTTACGACAGGAAGTATGGCTACACCTTC. Its protein product is CASIYDRKYGYTF.

This clonotype occurred many times. The chain joins TRBV29-1 to TRBJ2-3; the match to TRBD2 covers 8 bases. With 3 bases clipped from V and 5 bases from J, the junction kept 10 bases outside the gene matches. The CDR3 has 15 residues. Germline CDR1 reads SQVTM; CDR2 reads ANQGSEA. In DNA form, the CDR3 reads TGCAGCGTTGAGCACCAAGCGGGAGTAAGAGATACGCAGTATTTT. It translates to CSVEHQAGVRDTQYF.

Comments on this clonotype: A much larger clone lies a single base off, so this may be a read error. The V gene is TRBV29-1, the J gene TRBJ2-1, with no clear D. CDR3 length: 14 amino acids. Germline loops: CDR1 SQVTM, CDR2 ANQGSEA. Trimming stripped 2 bases from V and 0 bases from J, with 8 bases between. CDR3 coding DNA: TGCAGCGTTGAATGGGTTATCTCCTACAATGAGCAGTTCTTC. Its translation is CSVEWVISYNEQFF.